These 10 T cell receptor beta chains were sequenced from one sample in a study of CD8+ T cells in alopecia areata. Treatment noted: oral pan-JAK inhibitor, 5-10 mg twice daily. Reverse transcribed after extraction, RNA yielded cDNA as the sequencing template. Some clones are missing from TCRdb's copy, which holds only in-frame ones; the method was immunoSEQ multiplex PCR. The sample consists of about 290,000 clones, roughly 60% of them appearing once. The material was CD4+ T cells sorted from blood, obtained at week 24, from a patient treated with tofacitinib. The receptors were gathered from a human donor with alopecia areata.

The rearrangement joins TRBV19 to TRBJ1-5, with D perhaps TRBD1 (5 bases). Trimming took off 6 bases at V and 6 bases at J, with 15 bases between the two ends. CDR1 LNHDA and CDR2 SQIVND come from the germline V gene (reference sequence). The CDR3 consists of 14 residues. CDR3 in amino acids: CASSPGRRGQPQHF. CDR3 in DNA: TGTGCCAGTAGCCCGGGGCGGAGGGGTCAGCCCCAGCATTTT. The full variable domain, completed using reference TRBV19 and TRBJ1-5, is DGGITQSPKYLFRKEGQNVTLSCEQNLNHDAMYWYRQDPGQGLRLIYYSQIVNDFQKGDIAEGYSVSREKKESFPLTVTSAQKNPTAFYLCASSPGRRGQPQHFGDGTRLSIL.

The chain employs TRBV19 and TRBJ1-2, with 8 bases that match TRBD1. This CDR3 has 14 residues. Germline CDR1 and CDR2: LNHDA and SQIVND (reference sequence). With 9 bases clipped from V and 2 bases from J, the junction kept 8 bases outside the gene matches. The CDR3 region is CASLPGQDNYGYTF. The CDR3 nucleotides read TGTGCCAGCCTCCCGGGACAGGACAACTATGGCTACACCTTC.

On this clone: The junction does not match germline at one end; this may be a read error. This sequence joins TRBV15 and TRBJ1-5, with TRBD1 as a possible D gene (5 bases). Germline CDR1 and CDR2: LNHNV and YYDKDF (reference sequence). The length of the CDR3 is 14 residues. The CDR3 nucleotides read TGTGCCACCGGCAGGGATTATAGCAATCAGCCCCAGCATTTT. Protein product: CATGRDYSNQPQHF.

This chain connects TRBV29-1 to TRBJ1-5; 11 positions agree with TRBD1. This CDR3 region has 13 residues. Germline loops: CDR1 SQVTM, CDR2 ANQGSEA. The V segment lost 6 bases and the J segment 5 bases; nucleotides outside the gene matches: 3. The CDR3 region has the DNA TGCAGCGTGGGACAGGGGGGAGATCAGCCCCAGCATTTT. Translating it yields CSVGQGGDQPQHF.

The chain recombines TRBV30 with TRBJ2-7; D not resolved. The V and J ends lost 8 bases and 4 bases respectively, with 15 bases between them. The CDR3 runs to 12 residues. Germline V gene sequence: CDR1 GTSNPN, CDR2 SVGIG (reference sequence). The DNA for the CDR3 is TGTGCCGGCCAGTCCGAAGGGTACGAGCAGTACTTC. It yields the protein CAGQSEGYEQYF. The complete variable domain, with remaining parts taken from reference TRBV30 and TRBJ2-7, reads SQTIHQWPATLVQPVGSPLSLECTVEGTSNPNLYWYRQAAGRGLQLLFYSVGIGQISSEVPQNLSASRPQDRQFILSSKKLLLSDSGFYLCAGQSEGYEQYFGPGTRLTVT.

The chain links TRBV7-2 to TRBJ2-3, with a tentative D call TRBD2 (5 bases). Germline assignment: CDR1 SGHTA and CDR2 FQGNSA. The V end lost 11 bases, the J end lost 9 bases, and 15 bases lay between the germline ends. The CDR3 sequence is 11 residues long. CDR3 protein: CAAGEPSTQYF. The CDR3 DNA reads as TGTGCCGCCGGGGAACCCTCCACGCAGTATTTT.

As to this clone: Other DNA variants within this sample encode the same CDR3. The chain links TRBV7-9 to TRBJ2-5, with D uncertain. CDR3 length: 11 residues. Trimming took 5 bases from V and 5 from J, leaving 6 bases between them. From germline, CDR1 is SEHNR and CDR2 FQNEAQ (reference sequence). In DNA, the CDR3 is TGTGCCAGCAGCCCCGGGGAGACCCAGTACTTC. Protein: CASSPGETQYF.

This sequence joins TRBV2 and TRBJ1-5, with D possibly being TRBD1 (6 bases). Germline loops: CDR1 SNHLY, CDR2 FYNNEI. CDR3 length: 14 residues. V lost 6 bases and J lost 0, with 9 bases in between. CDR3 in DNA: TGTGCCAGCAGCGGACAGTTTAGCAATCAGCCCCAGCATTTT. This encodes CASSGQFSNQPQHF. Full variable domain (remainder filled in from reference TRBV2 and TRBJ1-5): EPEVTQTPSHQVTQMGQEVILRCVPISNHLYFYWYRQILGQKVEFLVSFYNNEISEKSEIFDDQFSVERPDGSNFTLKIRSTKLEDSAMYFCASSGQFSNQPQHFGDGTRLSIL.

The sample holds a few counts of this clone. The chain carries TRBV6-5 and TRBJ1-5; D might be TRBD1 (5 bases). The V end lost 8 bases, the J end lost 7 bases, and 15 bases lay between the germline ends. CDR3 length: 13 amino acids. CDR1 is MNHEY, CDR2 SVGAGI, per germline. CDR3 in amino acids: CASSRGSGQPQHF. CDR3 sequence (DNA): TGTGCCAGCTCTAGGGGAAGCGGGCAGCCCCAGCATTTT.

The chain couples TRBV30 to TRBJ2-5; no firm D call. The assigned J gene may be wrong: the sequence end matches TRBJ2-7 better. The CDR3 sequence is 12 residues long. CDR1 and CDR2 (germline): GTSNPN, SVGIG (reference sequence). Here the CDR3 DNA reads TGTGCCTCTGGCGCTAGGCGGAACGAGCAGTACTTC. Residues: CASGARRNEQYF.